This TCR beta chain was retrieved from a study of OX40 agonist ivuxolimab in advanced cancers. Study details: Patients received intravenous ivuxolimab every 2 weeks at 0.01 to 10 mg/kg.

The repertoire was sequenced with immunoSEQ multiplex PCR; TCRdb's copy has only in-frame clones and lacks some. The repertoire holds 65,000 to 75,000 clones, approximately 84% seen once, with 2% to 2.5% in the top ten. Note on this clone: The target antigen is unknown.

CDR3 length equals 14 residues. Germline CDR1 is MNHEY and CDR2 is SMNVEV (reference sequence). The junction had 3 bases not matched to a gene; V was cut back by 4 bases and J by 3 bases. Regarding the study as a whole: Among the lowest peripheral clonal expansion occurred in 0.1-3.0 mg/kg partial responders.

The TCR sequence derives from an adult with an advanced solid tumor such as melanoma, head and neck, liver or kidney cancer. Sequencing was performed on CD4+ or CD8+ T cells sorted from blood, taken in a trial of the OX40 agonist ivuxolimab. This chain uses TRBV27 with TRBJ1-5; 7 positions match TRBD1. This chain's CDR3 is CASSYRGNNQPQHF. Here the CDR3 DNA reads TGTGCCAGCAGTTACAGGGGAAACAATCAGCCCCAGCATTTT.